This T cell receptor (beta chain) comes out of a study of vaccination effects on CD4 cells after COVID-19. Study details: A couple of convalescent pre-vaccine samples were taken 142 and 148 days post-diagnosis. The study, taken as a whole, reports: Clones induced by infection and by vaccine showed marked clonal contraction late after vaccination.

Assay: immunoSEQ multiplex PCR; the TCRdb copy retains only in-frame clones and omits some. The data contain 22,000 or so clones, 75% to 85% of them seen just once; the ten biggest clones take up around 40%. Sequencing followed a ViraFEST assay step that expanded antigen-specific CD4+ T cells with viral peptide pools. Culture lasted 10 days before CD4+ T cell isolation. The infection with SARS-CoV-2 (confirmed by PCR) occurred in this person between March and December 2020. They grew two million PBMC in each well, adding 8.5 to 10 IU/ml IL-2 and 8 to 10 ug/ml peptides. About this clone itself: Antigen: not known.

Sequenced material: CD4+ T cells from PBMCs cultured with a peptide pool, taken before COVID-19 vaccination. This TCR came from a human donor who had a prior SARS-CoV-2 infection.

CDR3 sequence: CASSEGYYRNEQFF. DNA for the CDR3: TGTGCCAGCAGTGAAGGATACTACAGGAATGAGCAGTTCTTC. V gene TRBV6-1 combines with J gene TRBJ2-1, with TRBD1 as a possible D gene (5 bases). The CDR3 contains 14 residues. From germline, CDR1 is MNHNS and CDR2 SASEGT. Trimming removed 1 base at V and 7 bases at J, with 11 bases between.